This is a list of T cell receptor beta chains from one sample in a study of CD8+ T cells in alopecia areata. Here immunoSEQ multiplex PCR was the method, and the copy in TCRdb shows in-frame clones only, minus some. The sample includes over 100,000 clones, around 49% seen only once; the top ten take approximately 19%. The sequenced sample was CD8+ T cells sorted from blood, obtained at week 0. The receptor set was obtained from a human donor with alopecia areata. CDR3s include the opening cysteine and the closing phenylalanine or tryptophan. D genes are given only for firm matches. Not all rows give a size; the values are once, few, many and, for expanded clones, a class.

TRBV6-6	.	TRBJ2-2	few	CATAFNTGELFF	TGTGCCACCGCCTTTAACACCGGGGAGCTGTTTTTT
TRBV30	.	TRBJ2-5	few	CAWSDGLGQETQYF	TGTGCCTGGAGTGACGGGCTGGGTCAAGAGACCCAGTACTTC
TRBV6-5	.	TRBJ2-2	few	CASTGNTGELFF	TGTGCCAGCACTGGCAACACCGGGGAGCTGTTTTTT
TRBV7-8	TRBD1	TRBJ2-3	.	CASSTRDSRTTDTQYF	TGTGCCAGCAGCACCCGGGACAGTAGGACCACAGATACGCAGTATTTT
TRBV30	TRBD1	TRBJ2-5	.	CAWDTGTGVSETQYF	TGTGCCTGGGATACCGGGACAGGGGTTTCGGAGACCCAGTACTTC
TRBV6-6	TRBD1	TRBJ1-1	few	CASSYSQTGETEAFF	TGTGCCAGCAGTTACTCACAGACAGGGGAGACTGAAGCTTTCTTT
TRBV29-1	TRBD1	TRBJ1-2	.	CSVEWDRVGWKSYGYTF	TGCAGCGTTGAATGGGACAGGGTCGGTTGGAAGTCATATGGCTACACCTTC
TRBV6-1	.	TRBJ2-7	few	CASGGGGWDEQYF	TGTGCCAGCGGTGGGGGAGGTTGGGACGAGCAGTACTTC
TRBV27	TRBD2	TRBJ2-7	few	CASSRLSGVGAYEQYF	TGTGCCAGCAGCCGCTTAAGCGGGGTTGGGGCCTACGAGCAGTACTTC
TRBV5-1	.	TRBJ2-7	.	CASSLGRGDYEQYF	TGCGCCAGCAGCTTGGGCCGGGGCGACTACGAGCAGTACTTC
TRBV29-1	.	TRBJ2-7	once	CSAWDNYEQYF	TGCAGCGCCTGGGACAACTACGAGCAGTACTTC
TRBV2	.	TRBJ2-7	.	CASSSGNPYEQYF	TGTGCCAGCAGCTCGGGGAACCCCTACGAGCAGTACTTC
TRBV4-1	TRBD1	TRBJ1-6	.	CASSQRGTGVNSPLHF	TGCGCCAGCAGCCAACGCGGGACAGGGGTTAATTCACCCCTCCACTTT
TRBV4-3	.	TRBJ2-1	many	CASSLKLPGTSVYEQFF	TGCGCCAGCAGCCTAAAGCTCCCCGGTACTAGTGTCTATGAGCAGTTCTTC
TRBV5-4	.	TRBJ1-6	.	CASSLDLVSNNSPLHF	TGTGCCAGCAGCTTGGATTTGGTCAGCAATAATTCACCCCTCCACTTT
TRBV30	.	TRBJ2-2	.	CAWSPYTGELFF	TGTGCCTGGAGTCCTTACACCGGGGAGCTGTTTTTT
TRBV30	.	TRBJ2-7	.	CAWKHLEGAYEQYF	TGTGCCTGGAAGCACTTAGAGGGGGCCTACGAGCAGTACTTC
TRBV29-1	.	TRBJ1-1	few	CSVGRQAPEAFF	TGCAGCGTTGGACGACAGGCCCCTGAAGCTTTCTTT
TRBV7-2	.	TRBJ2-1	.	CASSLDTNEQFF	TGTGCCAGCAGCTTAGACACCAATGAGCAGTTCTTC
TRBV11-2	.	TRBJ2-1	few	CASSLAGEQFF	TGTGCCAGCAGCTTAGCCGGGGAGCAGTTCTTC
TRBV7-3	.	TRBJ2-3	many	CASKEGSGTDTQYF	TGTGCCAGCAAGGAGGGATCGGGCACAGATACGCAGTATTTT
TRBV9	.	TRBJ1-4	.	CASSPNRFPNEKLFF	TGTGCCAGCAGCCCAAACAGGTTCCCTAATGAAAAACTGTTTTTT